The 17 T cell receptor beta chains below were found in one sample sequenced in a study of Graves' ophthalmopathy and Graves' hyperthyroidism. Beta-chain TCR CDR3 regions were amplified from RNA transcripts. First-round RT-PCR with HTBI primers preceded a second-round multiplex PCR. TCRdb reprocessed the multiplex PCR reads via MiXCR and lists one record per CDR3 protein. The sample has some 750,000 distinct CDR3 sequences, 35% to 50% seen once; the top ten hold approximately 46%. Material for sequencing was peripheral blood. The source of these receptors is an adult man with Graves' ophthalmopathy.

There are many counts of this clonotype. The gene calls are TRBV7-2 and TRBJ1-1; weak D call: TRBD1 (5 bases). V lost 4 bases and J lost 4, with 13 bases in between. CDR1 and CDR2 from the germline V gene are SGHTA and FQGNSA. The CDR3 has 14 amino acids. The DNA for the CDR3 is TGTGCCAGCAGCTGGGGCGGGGTTTTCACTGAAGCTTTCTTT. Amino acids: CASSWGGVFTEAFF.

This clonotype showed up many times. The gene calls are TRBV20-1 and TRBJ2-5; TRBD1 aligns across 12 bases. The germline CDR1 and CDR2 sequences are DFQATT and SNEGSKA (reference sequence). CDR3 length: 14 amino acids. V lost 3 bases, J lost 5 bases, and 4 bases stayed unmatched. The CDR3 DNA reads TGCAGTGCTAGGGGGACAGGGGGCGTCGAGACCCAGTACTTC. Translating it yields CSARGTGGVETQYF.

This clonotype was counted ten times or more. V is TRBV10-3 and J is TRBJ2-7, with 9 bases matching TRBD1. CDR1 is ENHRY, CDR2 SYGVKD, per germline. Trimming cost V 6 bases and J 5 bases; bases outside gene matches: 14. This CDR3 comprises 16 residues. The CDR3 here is CAIRGTIGQGSDEQYF. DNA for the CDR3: TGTGCCATCAGAGGGACGATAGGACAGGGGAGTGACGAGCAGTACTTC.

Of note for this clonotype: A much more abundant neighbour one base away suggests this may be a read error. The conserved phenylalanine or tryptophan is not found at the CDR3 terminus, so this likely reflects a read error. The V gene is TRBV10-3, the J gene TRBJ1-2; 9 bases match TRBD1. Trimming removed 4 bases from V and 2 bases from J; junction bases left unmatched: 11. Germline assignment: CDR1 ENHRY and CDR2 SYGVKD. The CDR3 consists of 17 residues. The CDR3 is CAISVYFGTGSNYGYTL. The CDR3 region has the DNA TGTGCCATCAGTGTTTATTTCGGGACAGGGTCGAACTATGGCTACACCCTC.

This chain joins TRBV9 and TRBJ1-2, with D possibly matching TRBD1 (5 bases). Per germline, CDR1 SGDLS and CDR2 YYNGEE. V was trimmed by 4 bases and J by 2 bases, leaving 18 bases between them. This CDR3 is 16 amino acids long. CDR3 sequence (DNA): TGTGCCAGCAGCTTGGTATTCCAGGGTGGAAACTATGGCTACACCTTC. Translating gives CASSLVFQGGNYGYTF.

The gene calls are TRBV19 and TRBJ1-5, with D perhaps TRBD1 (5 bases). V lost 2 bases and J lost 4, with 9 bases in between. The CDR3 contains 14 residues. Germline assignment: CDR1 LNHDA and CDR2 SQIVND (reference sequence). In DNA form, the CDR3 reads TGTGCCAGTAGTATAACGACAGCAAATCAGCCCCAGCATTTT. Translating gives CASSITTANQPQHF.

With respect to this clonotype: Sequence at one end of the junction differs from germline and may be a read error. The CDR3 sequence is CASSRAEGEKLFF. The CDR3 nucleotides are TGCGCCAGCAGCCGCGCTGAGGGGGAAAAACTGTTTTTT. The J gene is TRBJ1-4, the V gene TRBV16; perhaps TRBD1 as D (5 bases). CDR1 KGHSY and CDR2 FQNENV come from the germline V gene. The CDR3 sequence is 13 residues long.

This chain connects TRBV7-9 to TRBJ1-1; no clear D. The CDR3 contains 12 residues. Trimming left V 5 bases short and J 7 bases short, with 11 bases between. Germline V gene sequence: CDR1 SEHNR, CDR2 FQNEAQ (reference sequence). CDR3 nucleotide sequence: TGTGCCAGCAGCCGGAGAAGTAGTGAAGCTTTCTTT. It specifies CASSRRSSEAFF. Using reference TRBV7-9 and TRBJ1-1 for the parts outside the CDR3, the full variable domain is DTGVSQNPRHKITKRGQNVTFRCDPISEHNRLYWYRQTLGQGPEFLTYFQNEAQLEKSRLLSDRFSAERPKGSFSTLEIQRTEQGDSAMYLCASSRRSSEAFFGQGTRLTVV.

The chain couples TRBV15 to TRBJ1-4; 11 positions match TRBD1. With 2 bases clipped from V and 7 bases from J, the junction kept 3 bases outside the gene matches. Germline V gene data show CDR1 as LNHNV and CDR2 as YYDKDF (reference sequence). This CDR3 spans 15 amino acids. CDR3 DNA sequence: TGTGCCACCAGCAGACTAGGGACAGGGGGTGAAAAACTGTTTTTT. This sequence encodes CATSRLGTGGEKLFF.

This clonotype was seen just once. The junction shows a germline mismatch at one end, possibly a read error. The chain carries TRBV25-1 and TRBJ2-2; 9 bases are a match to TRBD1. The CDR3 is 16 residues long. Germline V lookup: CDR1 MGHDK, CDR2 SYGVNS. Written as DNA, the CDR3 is TGCGCCAGCAGCCCCGGGGGGACAGGGCGCACCGGGGAGCTGTTTTTT. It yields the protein CASSPGGTGRTGELFF.

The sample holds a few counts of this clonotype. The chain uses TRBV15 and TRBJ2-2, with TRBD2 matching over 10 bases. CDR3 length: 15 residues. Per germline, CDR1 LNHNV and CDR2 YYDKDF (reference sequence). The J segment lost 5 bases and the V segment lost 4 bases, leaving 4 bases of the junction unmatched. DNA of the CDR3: TGTGCCACCAGCACGAGACTAGCGGGTACCGGGGAGCTGTTTTTT. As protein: CATSTRLAGTGELFF.

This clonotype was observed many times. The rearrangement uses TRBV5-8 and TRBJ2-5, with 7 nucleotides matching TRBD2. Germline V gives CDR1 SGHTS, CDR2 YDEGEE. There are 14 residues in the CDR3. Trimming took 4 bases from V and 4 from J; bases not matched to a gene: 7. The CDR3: CASSPGRDGETQYF. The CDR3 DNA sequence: TGTGCCAGCAGCCCTGGGAGGGACGGAGAGACCCAGTACTTC.

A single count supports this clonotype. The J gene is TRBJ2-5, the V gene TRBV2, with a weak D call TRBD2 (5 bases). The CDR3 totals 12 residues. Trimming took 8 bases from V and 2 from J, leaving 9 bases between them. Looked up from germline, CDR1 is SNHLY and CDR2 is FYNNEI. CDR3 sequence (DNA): TGTGCCAGCGCAACGGGACAAGAGACCCAGTACTTC. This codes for CASATGQETQYF.

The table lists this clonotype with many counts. This CDR3 is CASSPGASGGLYEQYF. CDR3 nucleotides: TGTGCCAGCAGCCCGGGGGCTAGCGGGGGTTTGTACGAGCAGTACTTC. The rearrangement joins TRBV11-2 to TRBJ2-7, with 10 bases fitting TRBD2. In germline, CDR1 is SGHAT, CDR2 FQNNGV. The ends lost 5 bases at V and 4 bases at J; junction bases unmatched: 11. This CDR3 region has 16 residues.

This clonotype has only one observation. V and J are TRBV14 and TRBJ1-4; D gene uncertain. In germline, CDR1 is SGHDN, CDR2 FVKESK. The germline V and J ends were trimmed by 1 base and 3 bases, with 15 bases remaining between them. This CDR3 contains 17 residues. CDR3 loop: CASSQGNKAGSNEKLFF. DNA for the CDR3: TGTGCCAGCAGCCAAGGGAATAAGGCAGGTTCTAATGAAAAACTGTTTTTT.

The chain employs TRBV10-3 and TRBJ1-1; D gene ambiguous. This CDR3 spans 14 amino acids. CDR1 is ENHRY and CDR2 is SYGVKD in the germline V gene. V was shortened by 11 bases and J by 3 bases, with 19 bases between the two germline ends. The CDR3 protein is CAGRNIGSHTEAFF. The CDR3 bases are TGTGCCGGCCGGAACATAGGGAGCCACACTGAAGCTTTCTTT.

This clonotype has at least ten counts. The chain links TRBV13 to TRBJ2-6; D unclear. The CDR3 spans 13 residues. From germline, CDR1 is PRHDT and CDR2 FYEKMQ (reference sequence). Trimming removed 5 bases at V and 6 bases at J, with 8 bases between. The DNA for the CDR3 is TGTGCCAGCAGCCCAAGTCCGGCCAACGTCCTGACTTTC. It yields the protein CASSPSPANVLTF. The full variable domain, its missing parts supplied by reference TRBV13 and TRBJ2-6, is AAGVIQSPRHLIKEKRETATLKCYPIPRHDTVYWYQQGPGQDPQFLISFYEKMQSDKGSIPDRFSAQQFSDYHSELNMSSLELGDSALYFCASSPSPANVLTFGAGSRLTVL.